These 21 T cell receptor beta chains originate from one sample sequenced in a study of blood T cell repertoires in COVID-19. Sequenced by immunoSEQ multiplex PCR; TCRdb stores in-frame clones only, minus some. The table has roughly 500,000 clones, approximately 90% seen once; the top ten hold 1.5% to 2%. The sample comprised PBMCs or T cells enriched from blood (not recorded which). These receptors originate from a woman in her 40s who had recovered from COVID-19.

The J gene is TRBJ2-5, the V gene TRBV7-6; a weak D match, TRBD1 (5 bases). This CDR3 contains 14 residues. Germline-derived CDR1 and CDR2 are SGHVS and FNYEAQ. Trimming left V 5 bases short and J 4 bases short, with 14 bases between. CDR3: CASSINQGRETQYF. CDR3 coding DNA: TGTGCCAGCAGCATAAACCAGGGTAGAGAGACCCAGTACTTC. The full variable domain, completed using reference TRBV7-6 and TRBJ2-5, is GAGVSQSPRYKVTKRGQDVALRCDPISGHVSLYWYRQALGQGPEFLTYFNYEAQQDKSGLPNDRFSAERPEGSISTLTIQRTEQRDSAMYRCASSINQGRETQYFGPGTRLLVL.

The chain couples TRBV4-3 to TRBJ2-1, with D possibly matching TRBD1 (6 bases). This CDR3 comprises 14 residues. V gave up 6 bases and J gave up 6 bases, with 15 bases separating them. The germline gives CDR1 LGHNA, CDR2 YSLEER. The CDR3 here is CASSLNRASNEQFF. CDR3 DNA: TGCGCCAGCAGTCTAAACAGGGCGAGCAATGAGCAGTTCTTC.

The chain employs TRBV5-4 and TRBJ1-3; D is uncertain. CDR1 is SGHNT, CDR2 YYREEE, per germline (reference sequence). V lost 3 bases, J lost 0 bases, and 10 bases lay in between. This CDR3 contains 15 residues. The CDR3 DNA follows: TGTGCCAGCAGCTCCGGACGGGACTCTGGAAACACCATATATTTT. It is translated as CASSSGRDSGNTIYF.

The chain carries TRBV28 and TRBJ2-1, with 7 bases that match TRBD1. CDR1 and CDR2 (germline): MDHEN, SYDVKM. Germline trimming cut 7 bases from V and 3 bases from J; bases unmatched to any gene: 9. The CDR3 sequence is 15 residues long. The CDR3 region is CASIQGQIIYNEQFF. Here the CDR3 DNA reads TGTGCCAGCATCCAGGGACAGATAATCTACAATGAGCAGTTCTTC.

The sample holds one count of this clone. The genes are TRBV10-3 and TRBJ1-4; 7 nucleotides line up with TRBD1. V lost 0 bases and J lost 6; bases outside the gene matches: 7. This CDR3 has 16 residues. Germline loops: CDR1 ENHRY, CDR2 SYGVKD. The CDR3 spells CAISESTGTLYEKLFF. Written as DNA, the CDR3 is TGTGCCATCAGTGAGTCGACAGGGACACTGTATGAAAAACTGTTTTTT.

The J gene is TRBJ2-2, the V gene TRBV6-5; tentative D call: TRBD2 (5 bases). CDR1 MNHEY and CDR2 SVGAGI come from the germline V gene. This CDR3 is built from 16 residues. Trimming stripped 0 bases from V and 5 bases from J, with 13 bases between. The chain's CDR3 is CASSYSEGGDTGELFF. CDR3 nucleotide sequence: TGTGCCAGCAGTTACTCTGAGGGTGGGGATACCGGGGAGCTGTTTTTT.

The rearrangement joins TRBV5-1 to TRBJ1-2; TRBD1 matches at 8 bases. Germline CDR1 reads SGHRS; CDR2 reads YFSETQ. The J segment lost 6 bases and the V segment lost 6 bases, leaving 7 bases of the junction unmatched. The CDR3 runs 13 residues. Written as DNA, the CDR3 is TGCGCCAGCACGCCGGACAGGGCGGATGGCTACACCTTC. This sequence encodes CASTPDRADGYTF.

The CDR3 DNA reads TGCGCCAGCAGTGAGGGACAGGTCCCGCAGTATTTT. Translated, it gives CASSEGQVPQYF. The chain uses TRBV10-2 and TRBJ2-3; 7 bases are a match to TRBD1. CDR1 is WSHSY and CDR2 is SAAADI in the germline V gene. The ends lost 2 bases at V and 10 bases at J; junction bases unmatched: 3. This CDR3 comprises 12 residues.

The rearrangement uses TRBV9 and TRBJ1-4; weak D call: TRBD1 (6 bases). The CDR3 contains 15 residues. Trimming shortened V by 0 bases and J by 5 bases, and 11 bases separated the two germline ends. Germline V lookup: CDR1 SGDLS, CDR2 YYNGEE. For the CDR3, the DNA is TGTGCCAGCAGCGTAGACTACAGGGAAAATGAAAAACTGTTTTTT. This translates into CASSVDYRENEKLFF.

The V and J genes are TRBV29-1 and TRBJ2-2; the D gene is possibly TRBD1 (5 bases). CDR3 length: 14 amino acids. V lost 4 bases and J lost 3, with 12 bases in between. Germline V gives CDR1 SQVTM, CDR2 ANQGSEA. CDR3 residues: CSVASGPHTGELFF. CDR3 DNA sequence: TGCAGCGTTGCGTCAGGGCCTCACACCGGGGAGCTGTTTTTT.

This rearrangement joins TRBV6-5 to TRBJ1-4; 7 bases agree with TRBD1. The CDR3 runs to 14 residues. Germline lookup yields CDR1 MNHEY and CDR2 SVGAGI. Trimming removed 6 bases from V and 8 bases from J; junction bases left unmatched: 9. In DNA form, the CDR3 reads TGTGCCAGCAGACCTCGGACAGGAGGGGAAAAACTGTTTTTT. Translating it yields CASRPRTGGEKLFF.

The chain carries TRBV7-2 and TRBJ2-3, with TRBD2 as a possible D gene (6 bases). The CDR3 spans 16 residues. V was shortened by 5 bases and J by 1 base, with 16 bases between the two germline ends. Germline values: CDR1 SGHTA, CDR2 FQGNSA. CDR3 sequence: CASSPNSGIGTDTQYF. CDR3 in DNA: TGTGCCAGCAGCCCTAATAGCGGTATAGGCACAGATACGCAGTATTTT.

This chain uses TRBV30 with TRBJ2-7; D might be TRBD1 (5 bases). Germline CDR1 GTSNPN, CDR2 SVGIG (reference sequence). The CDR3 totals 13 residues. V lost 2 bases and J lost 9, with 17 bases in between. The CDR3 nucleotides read TGTGCCTGGAGTAAGGCAGGGCCTACGATGCAGTACTTC. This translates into CAWSKAGPTMQYF.

CDR3 sequence reads: CASSPGQRYQETQYF. In DNA, the CDR3 is TGTGCCAGCAGCCCAGGACAGAGGTACCAAGAGACCCAGTACTTC. The chain carries TRBV2 and TRBJ2-5; D possibly corresponds to TRBD1 (6 bases). The V end lost 6 bases, the J end lost 0 bases, and 14 bases lay between the germline ends. Per germline, CDR1 SNHLY and CDR2 FYNNEI. This CDR3 comprises 15 residues. Variable domain in full (rest from reference TRBV2 and TRBJ2-5): EPEVTQTPSHQVTQMGQEVILRCVPISNHLYFYWYRQILGQKVEFLVSFYNNEISEKSEIFDDQFSVERPDGSNFTLKIRSTKLEDSAMYFCASSPGQRYQETQYFGPGTRLLVL.

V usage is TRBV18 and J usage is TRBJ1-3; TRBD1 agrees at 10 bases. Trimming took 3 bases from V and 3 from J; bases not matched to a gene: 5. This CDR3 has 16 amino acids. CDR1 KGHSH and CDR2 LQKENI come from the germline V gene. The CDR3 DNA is TGTGCCAGCTCACCTGGGACAGGGGCGCGTGGAAACACCATATATTTT. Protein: CASSPGTGARGNTIYF.

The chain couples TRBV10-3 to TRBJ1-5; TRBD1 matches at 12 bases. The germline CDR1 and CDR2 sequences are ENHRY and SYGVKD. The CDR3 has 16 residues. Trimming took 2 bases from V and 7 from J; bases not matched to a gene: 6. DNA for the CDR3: TGTGCCATCAGTGAGGGGACAGGGGGCGGAGGGCAGCCCCAGCATTTT. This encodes CAISEGTGGGGQPQHF.

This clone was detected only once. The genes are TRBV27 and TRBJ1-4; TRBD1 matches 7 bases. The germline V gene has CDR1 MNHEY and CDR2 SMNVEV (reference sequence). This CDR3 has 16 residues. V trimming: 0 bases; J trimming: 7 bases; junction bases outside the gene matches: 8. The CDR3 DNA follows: TGTGCCAGCAGTTTATCGAACAGGGGATTTAGTGAAAAACTGTTTTTT. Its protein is CASSLSNRGFSEKLFF.

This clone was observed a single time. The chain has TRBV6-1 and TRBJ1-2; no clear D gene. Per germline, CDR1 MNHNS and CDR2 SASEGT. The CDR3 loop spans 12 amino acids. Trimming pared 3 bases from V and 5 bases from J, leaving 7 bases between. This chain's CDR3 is CASSDEAYGYTF. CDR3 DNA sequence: TGTGCCAGCAGTGACGAAGCTTATGGCTACACCTTC.

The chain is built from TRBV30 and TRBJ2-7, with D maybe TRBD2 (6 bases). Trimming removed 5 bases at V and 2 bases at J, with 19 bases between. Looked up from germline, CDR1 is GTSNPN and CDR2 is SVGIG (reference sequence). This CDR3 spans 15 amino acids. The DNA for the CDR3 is TGTGCCTGGGTACCCGAGGGAGGACTCCCCTACGAGCAGTACTTC. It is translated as CAWVPEGGLPYEQYF.

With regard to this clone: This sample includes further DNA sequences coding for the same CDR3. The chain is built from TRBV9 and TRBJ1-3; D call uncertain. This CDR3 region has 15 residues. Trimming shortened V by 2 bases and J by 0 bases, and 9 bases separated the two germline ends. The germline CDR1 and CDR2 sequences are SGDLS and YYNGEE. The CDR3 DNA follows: TGTGCCAGCAGCGTTGCTGCCGGCTCTGGAAACACCATATATTTT. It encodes CASSVAAGSGNTIYF.

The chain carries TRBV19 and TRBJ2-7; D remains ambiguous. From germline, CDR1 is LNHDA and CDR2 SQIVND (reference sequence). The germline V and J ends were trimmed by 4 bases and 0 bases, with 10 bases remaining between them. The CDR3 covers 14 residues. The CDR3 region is CASSRGLSSYEQYF. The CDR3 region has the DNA TGTGCCAGTAGTAGAGGATTAAGCTCCTACGAGCAGTACTTC.